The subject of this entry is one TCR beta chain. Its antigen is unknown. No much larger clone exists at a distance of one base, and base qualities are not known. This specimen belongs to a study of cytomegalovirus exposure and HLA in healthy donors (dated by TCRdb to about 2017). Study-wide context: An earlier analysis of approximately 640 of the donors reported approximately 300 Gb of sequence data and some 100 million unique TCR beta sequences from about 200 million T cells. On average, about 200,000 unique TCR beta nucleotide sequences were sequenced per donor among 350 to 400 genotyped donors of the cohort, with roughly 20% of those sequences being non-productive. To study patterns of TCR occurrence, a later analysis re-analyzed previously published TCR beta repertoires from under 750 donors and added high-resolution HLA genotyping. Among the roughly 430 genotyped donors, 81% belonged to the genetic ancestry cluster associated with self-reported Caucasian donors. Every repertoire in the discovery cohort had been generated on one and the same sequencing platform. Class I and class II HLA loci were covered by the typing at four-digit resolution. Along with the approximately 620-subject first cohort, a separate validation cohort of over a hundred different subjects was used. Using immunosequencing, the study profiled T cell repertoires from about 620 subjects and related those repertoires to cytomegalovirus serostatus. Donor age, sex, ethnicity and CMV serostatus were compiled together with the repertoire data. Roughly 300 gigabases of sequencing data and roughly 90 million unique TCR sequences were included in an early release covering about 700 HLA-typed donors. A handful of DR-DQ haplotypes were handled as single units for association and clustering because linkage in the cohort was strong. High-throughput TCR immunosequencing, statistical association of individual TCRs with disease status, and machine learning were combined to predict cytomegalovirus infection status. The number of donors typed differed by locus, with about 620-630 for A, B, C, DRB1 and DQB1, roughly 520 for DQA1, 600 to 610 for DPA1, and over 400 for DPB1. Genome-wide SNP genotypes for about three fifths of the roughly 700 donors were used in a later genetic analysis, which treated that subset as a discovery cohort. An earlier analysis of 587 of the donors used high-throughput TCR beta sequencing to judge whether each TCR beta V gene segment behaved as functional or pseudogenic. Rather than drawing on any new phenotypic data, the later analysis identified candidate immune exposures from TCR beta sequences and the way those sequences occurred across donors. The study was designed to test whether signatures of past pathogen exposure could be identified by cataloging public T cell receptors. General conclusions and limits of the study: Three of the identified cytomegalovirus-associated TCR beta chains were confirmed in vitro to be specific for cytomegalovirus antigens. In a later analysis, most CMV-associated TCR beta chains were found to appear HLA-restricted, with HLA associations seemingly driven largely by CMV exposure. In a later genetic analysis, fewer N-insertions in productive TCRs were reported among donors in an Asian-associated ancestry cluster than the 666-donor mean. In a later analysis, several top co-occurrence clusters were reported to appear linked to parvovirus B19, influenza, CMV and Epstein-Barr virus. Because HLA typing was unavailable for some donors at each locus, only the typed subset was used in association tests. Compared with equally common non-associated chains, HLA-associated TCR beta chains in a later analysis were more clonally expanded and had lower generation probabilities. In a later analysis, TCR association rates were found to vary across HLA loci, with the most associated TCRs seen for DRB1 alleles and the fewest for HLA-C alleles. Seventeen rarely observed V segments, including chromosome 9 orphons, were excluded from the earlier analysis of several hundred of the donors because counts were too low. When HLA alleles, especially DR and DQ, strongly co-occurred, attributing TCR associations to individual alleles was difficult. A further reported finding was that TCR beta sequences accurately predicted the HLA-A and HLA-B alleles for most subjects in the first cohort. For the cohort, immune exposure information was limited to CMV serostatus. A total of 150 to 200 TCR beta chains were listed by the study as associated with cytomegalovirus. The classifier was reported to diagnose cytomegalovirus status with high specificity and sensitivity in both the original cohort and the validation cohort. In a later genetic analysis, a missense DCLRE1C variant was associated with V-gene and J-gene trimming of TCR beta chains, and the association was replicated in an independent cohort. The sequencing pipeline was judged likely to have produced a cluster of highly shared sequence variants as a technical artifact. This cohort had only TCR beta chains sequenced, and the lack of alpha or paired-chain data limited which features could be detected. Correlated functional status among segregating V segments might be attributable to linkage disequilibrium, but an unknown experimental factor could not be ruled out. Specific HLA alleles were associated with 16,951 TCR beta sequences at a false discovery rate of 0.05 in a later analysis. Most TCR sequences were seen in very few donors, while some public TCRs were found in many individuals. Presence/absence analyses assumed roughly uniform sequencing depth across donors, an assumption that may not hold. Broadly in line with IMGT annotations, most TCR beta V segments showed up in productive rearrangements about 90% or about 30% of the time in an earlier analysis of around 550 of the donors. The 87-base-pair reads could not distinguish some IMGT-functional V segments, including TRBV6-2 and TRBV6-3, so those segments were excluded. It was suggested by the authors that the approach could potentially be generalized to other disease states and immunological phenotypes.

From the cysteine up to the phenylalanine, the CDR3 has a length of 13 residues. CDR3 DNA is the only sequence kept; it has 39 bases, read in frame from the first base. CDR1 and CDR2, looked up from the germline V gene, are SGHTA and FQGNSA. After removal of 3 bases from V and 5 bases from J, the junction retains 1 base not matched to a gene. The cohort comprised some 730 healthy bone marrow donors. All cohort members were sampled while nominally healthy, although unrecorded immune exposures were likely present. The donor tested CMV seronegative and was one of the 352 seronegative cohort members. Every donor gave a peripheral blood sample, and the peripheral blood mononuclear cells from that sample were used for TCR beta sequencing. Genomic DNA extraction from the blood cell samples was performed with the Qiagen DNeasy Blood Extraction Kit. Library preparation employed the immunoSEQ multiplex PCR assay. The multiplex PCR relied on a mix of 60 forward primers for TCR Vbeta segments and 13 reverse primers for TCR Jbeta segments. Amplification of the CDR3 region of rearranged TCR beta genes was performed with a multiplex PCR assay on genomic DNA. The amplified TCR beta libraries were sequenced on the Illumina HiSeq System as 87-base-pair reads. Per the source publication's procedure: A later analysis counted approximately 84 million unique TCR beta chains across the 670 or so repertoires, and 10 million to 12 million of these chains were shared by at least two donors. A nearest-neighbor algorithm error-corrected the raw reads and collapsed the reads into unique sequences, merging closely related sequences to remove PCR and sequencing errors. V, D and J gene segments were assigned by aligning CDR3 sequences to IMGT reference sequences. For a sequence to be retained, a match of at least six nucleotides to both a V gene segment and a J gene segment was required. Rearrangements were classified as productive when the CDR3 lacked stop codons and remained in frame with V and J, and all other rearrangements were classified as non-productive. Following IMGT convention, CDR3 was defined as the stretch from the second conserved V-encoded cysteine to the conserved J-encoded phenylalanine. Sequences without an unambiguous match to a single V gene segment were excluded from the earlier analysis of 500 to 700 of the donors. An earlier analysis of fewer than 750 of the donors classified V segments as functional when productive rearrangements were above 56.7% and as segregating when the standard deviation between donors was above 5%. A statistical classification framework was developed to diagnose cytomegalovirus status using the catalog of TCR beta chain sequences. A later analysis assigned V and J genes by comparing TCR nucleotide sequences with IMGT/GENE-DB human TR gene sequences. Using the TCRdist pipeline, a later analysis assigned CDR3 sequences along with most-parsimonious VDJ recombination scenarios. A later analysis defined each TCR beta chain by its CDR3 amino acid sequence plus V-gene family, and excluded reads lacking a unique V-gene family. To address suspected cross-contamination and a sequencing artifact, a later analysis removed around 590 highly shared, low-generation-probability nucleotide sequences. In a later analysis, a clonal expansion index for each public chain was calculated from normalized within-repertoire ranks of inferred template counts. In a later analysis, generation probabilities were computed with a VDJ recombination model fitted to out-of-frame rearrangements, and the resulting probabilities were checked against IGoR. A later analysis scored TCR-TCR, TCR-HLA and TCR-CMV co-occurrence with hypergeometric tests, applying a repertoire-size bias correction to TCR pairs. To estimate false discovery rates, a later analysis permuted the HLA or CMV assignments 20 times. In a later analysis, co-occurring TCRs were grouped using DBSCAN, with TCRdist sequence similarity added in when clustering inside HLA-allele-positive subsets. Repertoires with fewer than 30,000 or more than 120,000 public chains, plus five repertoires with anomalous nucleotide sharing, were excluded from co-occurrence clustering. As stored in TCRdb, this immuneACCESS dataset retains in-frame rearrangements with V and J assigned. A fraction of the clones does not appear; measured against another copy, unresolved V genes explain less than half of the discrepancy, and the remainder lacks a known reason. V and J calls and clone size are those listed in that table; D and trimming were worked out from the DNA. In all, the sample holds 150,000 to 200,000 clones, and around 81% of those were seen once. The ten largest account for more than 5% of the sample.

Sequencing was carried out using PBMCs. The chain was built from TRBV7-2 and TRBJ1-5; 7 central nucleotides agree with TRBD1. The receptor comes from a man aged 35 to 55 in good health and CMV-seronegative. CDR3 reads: CASSFQGDQPQHF. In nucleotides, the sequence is TGTGCCAGCAGCTTTCAGGGGGATCAGCCCCAGCATTTT. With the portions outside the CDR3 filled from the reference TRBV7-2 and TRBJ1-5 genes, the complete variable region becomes GAGVSQSPSNKVTEKGKDVELRCDPISGHTALYWYRQSLGQGLEFLIYFQGNSAPDKSGLPSDRFSAERTGGSVSTLTIQRTQQEDSAVYLCASSFQGDQPQHFGDGTRLSIL.